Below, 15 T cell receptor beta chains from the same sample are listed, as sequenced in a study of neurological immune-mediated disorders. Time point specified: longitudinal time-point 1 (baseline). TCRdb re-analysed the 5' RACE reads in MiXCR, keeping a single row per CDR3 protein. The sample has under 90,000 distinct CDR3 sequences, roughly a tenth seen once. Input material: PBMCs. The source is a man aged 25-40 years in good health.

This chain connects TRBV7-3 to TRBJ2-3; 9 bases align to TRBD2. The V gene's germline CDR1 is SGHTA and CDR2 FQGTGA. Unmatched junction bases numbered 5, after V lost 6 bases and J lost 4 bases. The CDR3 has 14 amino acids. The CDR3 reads CASSLGLAPDTQYF. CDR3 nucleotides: TGTGCCAGCAGTCTCGGACTAGCGCCAGATACGCAGTATTTT.

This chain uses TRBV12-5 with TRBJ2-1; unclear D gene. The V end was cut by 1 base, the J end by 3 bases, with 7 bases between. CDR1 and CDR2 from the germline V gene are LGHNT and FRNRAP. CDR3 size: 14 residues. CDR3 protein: CASGLDPLYNEQFF. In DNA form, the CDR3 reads TGTGCTAGTGGTTTGGACCCCCTCTACAATGAGCAGTTCTTC.

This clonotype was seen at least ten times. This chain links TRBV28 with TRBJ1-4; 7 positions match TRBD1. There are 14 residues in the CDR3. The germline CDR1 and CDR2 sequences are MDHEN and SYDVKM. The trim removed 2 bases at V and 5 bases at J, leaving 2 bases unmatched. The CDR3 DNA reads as TGTGCCAGCAGTTTAGGGACAGAAAATGAAAAACTGTTTTTT. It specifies CASSLGTENEKLFF.

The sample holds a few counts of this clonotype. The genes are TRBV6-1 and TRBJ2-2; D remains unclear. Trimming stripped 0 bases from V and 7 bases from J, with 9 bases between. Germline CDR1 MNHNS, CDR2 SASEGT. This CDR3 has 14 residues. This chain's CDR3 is CASSEAVRSGELFF. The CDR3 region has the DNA TGTGCCAGCAGTGAAGCCGTTCGGAGCGGGGAGCTGTTTTTT.

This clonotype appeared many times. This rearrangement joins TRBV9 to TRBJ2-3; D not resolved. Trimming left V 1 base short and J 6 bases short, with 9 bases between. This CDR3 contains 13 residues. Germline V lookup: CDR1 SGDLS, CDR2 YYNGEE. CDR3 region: CASSVTNPDTQYF. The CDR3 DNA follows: TGTGCCAGCAGCGTAACAAATCCGGATACGCAGTATTTT.

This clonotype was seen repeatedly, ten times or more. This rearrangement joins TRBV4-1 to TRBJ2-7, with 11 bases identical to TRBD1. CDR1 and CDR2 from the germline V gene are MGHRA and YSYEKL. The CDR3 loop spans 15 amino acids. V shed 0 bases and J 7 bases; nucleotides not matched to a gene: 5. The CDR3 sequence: CASSQDWTGGGEQYF. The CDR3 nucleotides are TGCGCCAGCAGCCAAGACTGGACAGGGGGCGGGGAGCAGTACTTC.

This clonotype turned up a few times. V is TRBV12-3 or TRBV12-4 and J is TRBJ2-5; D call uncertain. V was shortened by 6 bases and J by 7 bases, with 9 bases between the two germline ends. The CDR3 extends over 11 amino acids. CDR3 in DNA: TGTGCCAGCAGCCCCTCCCGGACCCAGTACTTC. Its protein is CASSPSRTQYF.

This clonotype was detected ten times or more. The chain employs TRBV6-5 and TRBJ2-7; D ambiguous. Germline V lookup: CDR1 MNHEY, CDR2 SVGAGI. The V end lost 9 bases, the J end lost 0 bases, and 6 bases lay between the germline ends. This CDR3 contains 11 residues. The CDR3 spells CARCNSYEQYF. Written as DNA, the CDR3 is TGTGCCAGGTGCAACTCCTACGAGCAGTACTTC.

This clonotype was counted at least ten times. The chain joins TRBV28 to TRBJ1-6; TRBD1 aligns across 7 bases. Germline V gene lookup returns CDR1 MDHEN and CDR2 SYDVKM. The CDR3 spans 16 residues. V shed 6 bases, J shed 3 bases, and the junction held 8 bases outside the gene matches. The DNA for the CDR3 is TGTGCCAGCAGCCTCCCGGGACAGATCTATAATTCACCCCTCCACTTT. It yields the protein CASSLPGQIYNSPLHF.

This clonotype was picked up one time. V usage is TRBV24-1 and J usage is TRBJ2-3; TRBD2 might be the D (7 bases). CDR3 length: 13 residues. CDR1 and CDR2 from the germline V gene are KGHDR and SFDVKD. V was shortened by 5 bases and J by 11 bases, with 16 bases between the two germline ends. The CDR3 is CATSVGGRNEQYF. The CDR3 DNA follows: TGTGCCACCAGTGTCGGGGGGCGGAATGAGCAGTATTTT.

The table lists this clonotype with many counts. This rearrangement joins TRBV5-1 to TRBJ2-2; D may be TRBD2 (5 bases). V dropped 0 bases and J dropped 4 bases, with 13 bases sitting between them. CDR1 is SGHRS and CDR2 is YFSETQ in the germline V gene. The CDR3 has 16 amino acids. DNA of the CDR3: TGCGCCAGCAGCTTGGCTCTTGGCGAGGGCACCGGGGAGCTGTTTTTT. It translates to CASSLALGEGTGELFF.

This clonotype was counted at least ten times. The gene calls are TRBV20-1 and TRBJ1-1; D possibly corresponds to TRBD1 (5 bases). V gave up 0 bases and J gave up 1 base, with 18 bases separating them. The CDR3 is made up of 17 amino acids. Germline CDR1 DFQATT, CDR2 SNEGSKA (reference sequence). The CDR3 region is CSARDPMAPGRNTEAFF. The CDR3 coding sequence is TGCAGTGCTAGAGACCCTATGGCCCCGGGGCGGAACACTGAAGCTTTCTTT.

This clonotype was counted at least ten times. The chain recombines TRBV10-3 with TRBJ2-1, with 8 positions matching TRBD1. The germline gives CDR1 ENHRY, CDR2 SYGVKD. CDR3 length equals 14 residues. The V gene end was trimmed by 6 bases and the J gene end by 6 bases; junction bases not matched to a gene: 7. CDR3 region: CAIRLDRGGNEQFF. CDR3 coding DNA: TGTGCCATCAGATTAGACAGGGGAGGCAATGAGCAGTTCTTC.

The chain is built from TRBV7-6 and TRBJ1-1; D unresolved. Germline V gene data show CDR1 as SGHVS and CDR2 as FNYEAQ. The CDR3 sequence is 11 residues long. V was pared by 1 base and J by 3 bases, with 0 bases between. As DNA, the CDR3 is TGTGCCAGCAGCTTAGACACTGAAGCTTTCTTT. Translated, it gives CASSLDTEAFF.

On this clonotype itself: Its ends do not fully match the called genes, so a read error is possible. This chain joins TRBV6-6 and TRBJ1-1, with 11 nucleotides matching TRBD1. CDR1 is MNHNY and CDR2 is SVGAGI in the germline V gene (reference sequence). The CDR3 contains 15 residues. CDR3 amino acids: CASSLGQGVFTEAFF. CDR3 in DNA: TGTGCCAGCAGCCTGGGACAGGGGGTTTTCACTGAGGCTTTCTTT.